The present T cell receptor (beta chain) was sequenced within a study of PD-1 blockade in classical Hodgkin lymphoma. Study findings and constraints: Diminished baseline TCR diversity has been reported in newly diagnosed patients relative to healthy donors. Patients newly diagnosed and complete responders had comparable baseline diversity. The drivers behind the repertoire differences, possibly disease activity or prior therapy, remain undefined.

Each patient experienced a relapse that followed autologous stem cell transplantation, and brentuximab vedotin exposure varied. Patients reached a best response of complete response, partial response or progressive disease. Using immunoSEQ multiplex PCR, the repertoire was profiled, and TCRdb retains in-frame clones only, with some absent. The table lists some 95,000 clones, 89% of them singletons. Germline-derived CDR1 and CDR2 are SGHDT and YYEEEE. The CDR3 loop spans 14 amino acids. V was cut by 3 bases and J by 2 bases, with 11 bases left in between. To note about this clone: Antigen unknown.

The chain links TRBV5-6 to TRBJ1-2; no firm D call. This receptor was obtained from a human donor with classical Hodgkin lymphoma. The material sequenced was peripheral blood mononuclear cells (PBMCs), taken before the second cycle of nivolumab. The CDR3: CASSSRGVNYGYTF. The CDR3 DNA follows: TGTGCCAGCAGCTCCCGCGGGGTGAACTATGGCTACACCTTC.